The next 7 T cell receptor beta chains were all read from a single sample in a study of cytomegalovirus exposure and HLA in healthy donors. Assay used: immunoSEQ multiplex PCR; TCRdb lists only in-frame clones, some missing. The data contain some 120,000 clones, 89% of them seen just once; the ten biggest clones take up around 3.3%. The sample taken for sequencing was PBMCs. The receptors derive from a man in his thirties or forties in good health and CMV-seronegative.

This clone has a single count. This chain's CDR3 is CASQGDRGLSNQPQHF. The CDR3 DNA follows: TGCGCCAGCCAGGGGGACAGGGGGCTTAGCAATCAGCCCCAGCATTTT. The genes are TRBV23-1 and TRBJ1-5; 12 nucleotides line up with TRBD1. TRBV23-1 is recorded as an ORF, its role being uncertain. Germline trimming cut 8 bases from V and 0 bases from J; bases unmatched to any gene: 5. The length of the CDR3 is 16 residues.

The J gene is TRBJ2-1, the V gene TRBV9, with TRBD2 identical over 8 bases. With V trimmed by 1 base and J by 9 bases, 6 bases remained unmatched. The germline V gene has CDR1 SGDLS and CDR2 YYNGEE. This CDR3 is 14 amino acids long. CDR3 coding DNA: TGTGCCAGCAGCGTACTGAGCGGGGGAGCTGAGCAGTTCTTC. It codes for CASSVLSGGAEQFF.

The CDR3 protein is CASRRTGGDYGYTF. The DNA for the CDR3 is TGTGCCAGCAGGCGCACAGGGGGCGACTATGGCTACACCTTC. The V and J genes are TRBV5-4 and TRBJ1-2, with TRBD1 matching 9 bases. Germline V gene data show CDR1 as SGHNT and CDR2 as YYREEE (reference sequence). J lost 3 bases, V lost 5 bases, and 5 bases had no gene match. This CDR3 has 14 residues.

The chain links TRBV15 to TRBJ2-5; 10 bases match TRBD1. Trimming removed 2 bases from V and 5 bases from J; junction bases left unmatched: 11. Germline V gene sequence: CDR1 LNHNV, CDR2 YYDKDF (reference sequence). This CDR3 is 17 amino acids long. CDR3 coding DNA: TGTGCCACCAGCAGACGTCCGGGACAGGGGTTGATGGAGACCCAGTACTTC. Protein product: CATSRRPGQGLMETQYF.

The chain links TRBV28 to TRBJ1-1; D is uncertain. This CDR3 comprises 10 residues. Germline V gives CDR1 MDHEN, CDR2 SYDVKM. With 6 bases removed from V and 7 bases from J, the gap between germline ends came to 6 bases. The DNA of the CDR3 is TGTGCCAGCAGAGCGGTTGAAGCTTTCTTT. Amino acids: CASRAVEAFF.

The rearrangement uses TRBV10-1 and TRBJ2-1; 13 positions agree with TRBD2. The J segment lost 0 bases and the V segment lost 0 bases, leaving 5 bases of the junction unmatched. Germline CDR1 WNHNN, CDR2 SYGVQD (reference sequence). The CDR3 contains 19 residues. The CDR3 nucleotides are TGCGCCAGCAGTGAGTCGGGACTAGCGGGGCTGAGCTCCTACAATGAGCAGTTCTTC. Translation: CASSESGLAGLSSYNEQFF.

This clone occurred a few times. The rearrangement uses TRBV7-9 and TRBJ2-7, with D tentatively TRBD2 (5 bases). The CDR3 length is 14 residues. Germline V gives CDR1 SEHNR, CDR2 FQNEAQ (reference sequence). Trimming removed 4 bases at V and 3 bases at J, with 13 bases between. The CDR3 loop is CASSSGSAGYEQYF. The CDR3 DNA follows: TGTGCCAGCAGCTCAGGATCCGCGGGCTACGAGCAGTACTTC. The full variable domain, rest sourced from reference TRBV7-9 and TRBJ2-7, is DTGVSQNPRHKITKRGQNVTFRCDPISEHNRLYWYRQTLGQGPEFLTYFQNEAQLEKSRLLSDRFSAERPKGSFSTLEIQRTEQGDSAMYLCASSSGSAGYEQYFGPGTRLTVT.